Below, 30 T cell receptor beta chains from the same sample are listed, as sequenced in a study of vaccination effects on CD4 cells after COVID-19. The assay was immunoSEQ multiplex PCR, and TCRdb's table has in-frame clones only and misses some. The data contain around 21,000 clones, approximately 64% of them singletons. Viral peptide pool expansion of antigen-specific CD4+ T cells preceded sequencing in the ViraFEST assay. Culturing for roughly 10 days preceded CD4+ T cell isolation. Negative nucleocapsid antibody tests before and after vaccination confirmed no previous SARS-CoV-2 infection. The antigens these receptors bind are not known. The sample was CD4+ T cells from PBMCs cultured with HCoV-NL63 spike peptides, taken before COVID-19 vaccination. These receptors were taken from a human donor who received a COVID-19 vaccine.

In its sample, this clone was seen a few times. V usage is TRBV29-1 and J usage is TRBJ2-7, with TRBD2 matching 7 bases. The CDR3 totals 15 residues. Looked up from germline, CDR1 is SQVTM and CDR2 is ANQGSEA. V was pared by 1 base and J by 0 bases, with 6 bases of the junction left unmatched. The CDR3 DNA is TGCAGCGTTGAAGGGCCAGCGGGATCCTCCTACGAGCAGTACTTC. Encoded protein: CSVEGPAGSSYEQYF.

The J gene is TRBJ2-3, the V gene TRBV6-5; tentative D call: TRBD2 (6 bases). V dropped 2 bases and J dropped 4 bases, with 13 bases sitting between them. The germline V gene encodes CDR1 MNHEY and CDR2 SVGAGI. The CDR3 is made up of 15 amino acids. Here the CDR3 reads CASSYGTGVPDTQYF. The CDR3, as DNA: TGTGCCAGCAGTTACGGGACGGGAGTCCCAGATACGCAGTATTTT.

The chain carries TRBV7-9 and TRBJ2-1; D possibly corresponds to TRBD2 (7 bases). Germline values: CDR1 SEHNR, CDR2 FQNEAQ (reference sequence). The CDR3 totals 12 residues. The germline V and J ends were trimmed by 3 bases and 16 bases, with 16 bases remaining between them. In DNA form, the CDR3 reads TGTGCCAGCAGCTTTCAGAAGGGGGGGCACTTCTTC. It is translated as CASSFQKGGHFF.

This chain uses TRBV7-8 with TRBJ1-6; TRBD1 aligns across 9 bases. The J segment lost 7 bases and the V segment lost 5 bases, leaving 6 bases of the junction unmatched. CDR1 and CDR2 (germline): SGHVS, FQNEAQ. CDR3 length: 15 amino acids. CDR3 in DNA: TGTGCCAGCAGCCTTACAGGGGGCCGAAATTCACCCCTCCACTTT. Encoded protein: CASSLTGGRNSPLHF.

This clone was seen more than once but under ten times. The chain employs TRBV6-4 and TRBJ2-3, with TRBD2 matching 7 bases. The CDR3 runs to 14 residues. The germline CDR1 and CDR2 sequences are MRHNA and SNTAGT. V trimming: 4 bases; J trimming: 4 bases; junction bases outside the gene matches: 5. CDR3 loop: CASSAAGEADTQYF. CDR3 in DNA: TGTGCCAGCAGTGCCGCGGGAGAAGCAGATACGCAGTATTTT.

The chain joins TRBV28 to TRBJ2-1; D is unclear. The V end lost 2 bases, the J end lost 8 bases, and 10 bases lay between the germline ends. This CDR3 is built from 13 residues. Germline CDR1 is MDHEN and CDR2 is SYDVKM. The CDR3 nucleotides read TGTGCCAGCAGTTTAAAGAAGTTACATGAGCAGTTCTTC. Amino acid sequence: CASSLKKLHEQFF.

The chain is built from TRBV10-2 and TRBJ2-5, with D unresolved. V lost 2 bases and J 5 bases, leaving 9 bases between the germline ends. The CDR3 length is 13 residues. Germline V CDR1 and CDR2: WSHSY, SAAADI. The CDR3 DNA reads TGCGCCAGCAGTGAGGTGGCTCGCGAGACCCAGTACTTC. This gives the protein CASSEVARETQYF.

This clone has only a few counts. The chain is built from TRBV14 and TRBJ2-3; 8 bases match TRBD2. Germline lookup yields CDR1 SGHDN and CDR2 FVKESK. V shed 4 bases, J shed 5 bases, and the junction held 8 bases outside the gene matches. This CDR3 region has 15 residues. The CDR3 DNA reads as TGTGCCAGCAGCCGGTATGGCGGGGGGCTAGATACGCAGTATTTT. Its translation: CASSRYGGGLDTQYF. Full variable domain (remainder filled in from reference TRBV14 and TRBJ2-3): EAGVTQFPSHSVIEKGQTVTLRCDPISGHDNLYWYRRVMGKEIKFLLHFVKESKQDESGMPNNRFLAERTGGTYSTLKVQPAELEDSGVYFCASSRYGGGLDTQYFGPGTRLTVL.

The rearrangement uses TRBV7-9 and TRBJ1-2; D is undetermined. Per the germline V gene, CDR1 is SEHNR and CDR2 is FQNEAQ (reference sequence). Trimming took 1 base from V and 8 from J, leaving 8 bases between them. The CDR3 spans 12 residues. The CDR3 protein is CASSLVGQGYTF. The CDR3 DNA reads TGTGCCAGCAGCTTAGTTGGTCAAGGCTACACCTTC.

This rearrangement joins TRBV5-1 to TRBJ2-7; D ambiguous. The CDR3 covers 12 residues. Germline loops: CDR1 SGHRS, CDR2 YFSETQ. V was shortened by 7 bases and J by 0 bases, with 8 bases between the two germline ends. This chain's CDR3 is CASGESSYEQYF. As DNA, the CDR3 is TGCGCCAGCGGTGAGAGCTCCTACGAGCAGTACTTC.

This chain connects TRBV7-9 to TRBJ2-7; 9 bases map to TRBD2. V was pared by 5 bases and J by 4 bases, with 9 bases of the junction left unmatched. The CDR3 sequence is 15 residues long. CDR1 and CDR2 from the germline V gene are SEHNR and FQNEAQ (reference sequence). In nucleotides, the CDR3 is TGTGCCAGCAGCCTTAGCGGGGGCAGGCGGTACGAGCAGTACTTC. Its protein product is CASSLSGGRRYEQYF.

This clone has more than one count but fewer than ten. V is TRBV7-9 and J is TRBJ1-1, with D possibly being TRBD1 (6 bases). V gave up 7 bases and J gave up 4 bases, with 13 bases separating them. Germline V gene data show CDR1 as SEHNR and CDR2 as FQNEAQ (reference sequence). The CDR3 has 13 residues. The CDR3 bases are TGTGCCAGCACCAAACAGGGAGGCACTGAAGCTTTCTTT. As protein: CASTKQGGTEAFF.

The chain employs TRBV6-5 and TRBJ1-1, with D tentatively TRBD1 (5 bases). The germline CDR1 and CDR2 sequences are MNHEY and SVGAGI. The CDR3 is 11 amino acids. CDR3 protein: CAGHSNTEAFF. The CDR3 DNA sequence: TGTGCAGGACATTCGAACACTGAAGCTTTCTTT.

The rearrangement links TRBV4-1 to TRBJ2-1; the D is unclear. Trimming pared 0 bases from V and 4 bases from J, leaving 16 bases between. The germline CDR1 and CDR2 sequences are MGHRA and YSYEKL. The CDR3 is made up of 17 amino acids. In DNA, the CDR3 is TGCGCCAGCAGCCAAGAGGTCGTTGGAAGCAGGTACAATGAGCAGTTCTTC. It is translated as CASSQEVVGSRYNEQFF.

The J gene is TRBJ2-1, the V gene TRBV6-1; TRBD2 matches 9 bases. Trimming removed 3 bases from V and 5 bases from J; junction bases left unmatched: 5. Germline V gene data show CDR1 as MNHNS and CDR2 as SASEGT. The CDR3 totals 15 residues. This chain's CDR3 is CASSEGGTSNNEQFF. CDR3 DNA: TGTGCCAGCAGTGAGGGGGGGACTAGCAACAATGAGCAGTTCTTC.

V usage is TRBV27 and J usage is TRBJ1-2; possibly TRBD1 for D (6 bases). Trimming took off 8 bases at V and 4 bases at J, with 11 bases between the two ends. Per germline, CDR1 MNHEY and CDR2 SMNVEV (reference sequence). The CDR3 covers 12 residues. CDR3 DNA sequence: TGTGCCAGCGGGGGCACAACCTATGGCTACACCTTC. Its translation is CASGGTTYGYTF.

A remark on this clone: This specimen includes other DNA sequences encoding the same CDR3. The chain combines TRBV2 with TRBJ1-2, with unresolved D. The CDR3 spans 12 residues. The V end was cut by 4 bases, the J end by 2 bases, with 5 bases between. Germline CDR1 is SNHLY and CDR2 is FYNNEI. In DNA form, the CDR3 reads TGTGCCAGCAGTGGACAAAACTATGGCTACACCTTC. Its translation: CASSGQNYGYTF. The full variable domain, with the rest looked up from reference TRBV2 and TRBJ1-2, is EPEVTQTPSHQVTQMGQEVILRCVPISNHLYFYWYRQILGQKVEFLVSFYNNEISEKSEIFDDQFSVERPDGSNFTLKIRSTKLEDSAMYFCASSGQNYGYTFGSGTRLTVV.

This clone was detected a few times. The chain combines TRBV6-5 with TRBJ2-7; D perhaps matches TRBD2 (5 bases). Looked up from germline, CDR1 is MNHEY and CDR2 is SVGAGI. The germline V and J ends were trimmed by 6 bases and 0 bases, with 15 bases remaining between them. CDR3 length equals 15 residues. CDR3 in DNA: TGTGCCAGCAGGGAGGTCCCAAATTACTCCTACGAGCAGTACTTC. Its translation: CASREVPNYSYEQYF.

This chain uses TRBV29-1 with TRBJ2-5; D call uncertain. The CDR3 is 10 residues long. Germline V gene data show CDR1 as SQVTM and CDR2 as ANQGSEA. Trimming pared 7 bases from V and 1 base from J, leaving 4 bases between. The CDR3 protein is CSGVQETQYF. The DNA for the CDR3 is TGCAGCGGCGTCCAAGAGACCCAGTACTTC.

The rearrangement links TRBV7-8 to TRBJ1-3; 7 bases are shared with TRBD1. The V gene end was trimmed by 2 bases and the J gene end by 8 bases; junction bases not matched to a gene: 9. Germline loops: CDR1 SGHVS, CDR2 FQNEAQ. The CDR3 consists of 15 residues. The chain's CDR3 is CASSLSDRDRYTIYF. CDR3 coding DNA: TGTGCCAGCAGCTTATCAGACAGGGACAGATACACCATATATTTT. The whole variable domain, remainder taken from reference TRBV7-8 and TRBJ1-3, is GAGVSQSPRYKVAKRGQDVALRCDPISGHVSLFWYQQALGQGPEFLTYFQNEAQLDKSGLPSDRFFAERPEGSVSTLKIQRTQQEDSAVYLCASSLSDRDRYTIYFGEGSWLTVV.

The rearrangement uses TRBV5-5 and TRBJ1-2, with D perhaps matching TRBD1 (5 bases). Trimming took 4 bases from V and 6 from J, leaving 19 bases between them. Per the germline V gene, CDR1 is SGHKS and CDR2 is YYEKEE (reference sequence). The CDR3 is made up of 15 amino acids. The CDR3 bases are TGTGCCAGCAGCCTGCTTCTCGGGGGTCAGGATGGCTACACCTTC. Translated: CASSLLLGGQDGYTF.

This clone was observed a handful of times. The rearrangement joins TRBV11-2 to TRBJ2-2, with 10 bases fitting TRBD2. The V gene's germline CDR1 is SGHAT and CDR2 FQNNGV. The length of the CDR3 is 14 residues. After removal of 4 bases from V and 8 bases from J, the junction contained 4 bases not matched to a gene. CDR3 in amino acids: CASSSGLAHGELFF. The CDR3 DNA follows: TGTGCCAGCAGCTCGGGACTAGCGCATGGGGAGCTGTTTTTT.

The genes are TRBV5-8 and TRBJ1-4; D is unresolved. CDR1 is SGHTS and CDR2 is YDEGEE in the germline V gene. V was pared by 2 bases and J by 6 bases, with 8 bases between. The CDR3 is made up of 13 amino acids. CDR3 DNA sequence: TGTGCCAGCAGCTTTATGTGGGATGAAAAACTGTTTTTT. This gives the protein CASSFMWDEKLFF.

By its share, this clone is large. This chain connects TRBV5-4 to TRBJ1-1, with a possible D match to TRBD1 (5 bases). The V end was cut by 1 base, the J end by 1 base, with 14 bases between. This CDR3 spans 16 amino acids. Germline CDR1 reads SGHNT; CDR2 reads YYREEE (reference sequence). The DNA for the CDR3 is TGTGCCAGCAGCTTGAGGGGCGTCGAGGGGAACACTGAAGCTTTCTTT. Its protein is CASSLRGVEGNTEAFF.

The genes are TRBV3-1 (or the pseudogene TRBV3-2) and TRBJ2-5; 9 positions agree with TRBD1. Trimming took 4 bases from V and 5 from J; bases not matched to a gene: 11. CDR1 LGHDT and CDR2 YNNKEL come from the germline V gene (reference sequence). The length of the CDR3 is 16 residues. CDR3 amino acids: CASSPKVGTGWETQYF. The CDR3 DNA reads TGTGCCAGCAGCCCCAAAGTCGGGACAGGGTGGGAGACCCAGTACTTC.

This chain links TRBV6-5 with TRBJ2-7, with D perhaps being TRBD1 or TRBD2 (5 bases each). This CDR3 is 11 amino acids long. Per germline, CDR1 MNHEY and CDR2 SVGAGI. The CDR3 region is CAVRGSYEQYF. CDR3 coding DNA: TGTGCAGTGAGGGGCTCCTACGAGCAGTACTTC.

The V and J genes are TRBV6-5 and TRBJ1-1; maybe TRBD1 (5 bases). This CDR3 contains 15 residues. Germline values: CDR1 MNHEY, CDR2 SVGAGI. The V end was cut by 6 bases, the J end by 4 bases, with 18 bases between. CDR3: CASSRNPDGATEAFF. The CDR3 DNA follows: TGTGCCAGCAGCCGAAACCCCGATGGGGCCACTGAAGCTTTCTTT.

This chain links TRBV18 with TRBJ2-1; 9 positions agree with TRBD2. The CDR3 extends over 16 amino acids. Germline CDR1 reads KGHSH; CDR2 reads LQKENI. V was pared by 0 bases and J by 7 bases, with 7 bases of the junction left unmatched. CDR3 nucleotide sequence: TGTGCCAGCTCACCACCGGCGGGAGGGCGGGGGAATGAGCAGTTCTTC. Protein: CASSPPAGGRGNEQFF.

This sequence joins TRBV9 and TRBJ2-1; 8 bases fit TRBD2. V lost 3 bases, J lost 7 bases, and 9 bases stayed unmatched. This CDR3 comprises 15 residues. Per germline, CDR1 SGDLS and CDR2 YYNGEE. As DNA, the CDR3 is TGTGCCAGCAGCGCTACCGGGACTAGTGGGAATGAGCAGTTCTTC. Translating it yields CASSATGTSGNEQFF.

This sequence joins TRBV2 and TRBJ1-4, with D uncertain. CDR1 SNHLY and CDR2 FYNNEI come from the germline V gene. Trimming cost V 8 bases and J 8 bases, with 15 bases left between them. The CDR3 loop spans 13 amino acids. CDR3 loop: CASREGIGEKLFF. The CDR3 DNA sequence: TGTGCCAGCCGGGAGGGCATAGGAGAAAAACTGTTTTTT.